The TCR beta chain under discussion was sequenced for a study of OX40 agonist ivuxolimab in advanced cancers. Trimming took 4 bases from V and 1 from J, leaving 10 bases between them. From germline, CDR1 is SEHNR and CDR2 FQNEAQ (reference sequence). CDR3 length equals 14 residues. Assay used: immunoSEQ multiplex PCR; TCRdb lists only in-frame clones, some missing. The sample records around 120,000 clones, over 75% being singletons. The sequence came from an adult with an advanced solid tumor such as melanoma, head and neck, liver or kidney cancer. This sequence joins TRBV7-9 and TRBJ1-1; D may be TRBD1 (6 bases). The sequenced sample was CD4+ or CD8+ T cells sorted from blood, obtained in a trial of the OX40 agonist ivuxolimab. The DNA of the CDR3 is TGTGCCAGCAGCTGGGGGGCAGAGAACACTGAAGCTTTCTTT. Translation gives CASSWGAENTEAFF.